What follows are 9 T cell receptor beta chains derived from one specimen sequenced in a study of neurological immune-mediated disorders (dated by TCRdb to between 2018 and 2020). The receptor library was made with 5' RACE. The listed sequencing device is Illumina HiSeq 2500. The public reads were quality trimmed at Q25 with fastp and then assembled into clones with MiXCR by TCRdb, keeping productive beta chains. When rows share a CDR3 protein, they turn into one entry using the most common DNA and genes. The table for this sample lists fewer than 85,000 distinct CDR3 sequences; roughly 4.4% of them were counted only once. The biggest ten clones account for 2% to 2.5% of the sample. The sequenced sample was PBMCs. Every receptor here comes from a woman in her 70s with multiple sclerosis.

In this sample, this clonotype turned up many times. The V and J genes are TRBV6-2 or TRBV6-3 and TRBJ1-1; D is unclear. There are 12 residues in the CDR3. CDR1 and CDR2 from the germline V gene are MNHEY and SVGEGT. Trimming stripped 5 bases from V and 3 bases from J, with 7 bases between. The CDR3 loop is CASSEKDTEAFF. For the CDR3, the DNA is TGTGCCAGCAGTGAAAAGGACACTGAAGCTTTCTTT.

There are many counts of this clonotype. The chain joins TRBV5-1 to TRBJ1-2; a weak D match, TRBD1 (5 bases). The CDR3 spans 15 residues. The germline CDR1 and CDR2 sequences are SGHRS and YFSETQ. V shed 4 bases and J shed 6 bases, with 19 bases lying between them. The CDR3 DNA sequence: TGCGCCAGCAGCACCAACAGGAGGGACCGCAATGGCTACACCTTC. Translation gives CASSTNRRDRNGYTF.

This clonotype was observed many times. This chain's CDR3 is CASSNQREFPYF. CDR3 DNA sequence: TGTGCCAGCAGCAATCAGCGGGAGTTCCCGTACTTC. The chain couples TRBV12-3 or TRBV12-4 to TRBJ2-7, with 8 bases identical to TRBD2. With V trimmed by 6 bases and J by 12 bases, 10 bases remained unmatched. The CDR3 spans 12 residues.

This clonotype was detected ten times or more. This rearrangement joins TRBV20-1 to TRBJ2-3; 12 nucleotides agree with TRBD2. The germline V gene has CDR1 DFQATT and CDR2 SNEGSKA (reference sequence). There are 14 residues in the CDR3. The V segment lost 5 bases and the J segment 4 bases; nucleotides outside the gene matches: 4. The CDR3 bases are TGCAGTGCTCTAGCGGGAGGGCAATCAGATACGCAGTATTTT. Translating gives CSALAGGQSDTQYF.

This clonotype was found many times. The V and J genes are TRBV7-2 and TRBJ2-5; 9 bases are a match to TRBD2. Germline CDR1 is SGHTA and CDR2 is FQGNSA. The CDR3 has 19 residues. The V segment lost 0 bases and the J segment 4 bases; nucleotides outside the gene matches: 15. The CDR3 reads CASSLAQVFSGSERETQYF. For the CDR3, the DNA is TGTGCCAGCAGCTTAGCGCAAGTTTTTAGCGGGAGTGAGAGAGAGACCCAGTACTTC.

There are a few counts of this clonotype. V gene TRBV5-1 combines with J gene TRBJ2-6; a weak D match, TRBD2 (6 bases). The germline V gene encodes CDR1 SGHRS and CDR2 YFSETQ. V dropped 0 bases and J dropped 3 bases, with 13 bases sitting between them. The CDR3 length is 17 residues. CDR3 nucleotide sequence: TGCGCCAGCAGCTTGGCCGGGGGAGGCGATGGGGCCAACGTCCTGACTTTC. The encoded protein is CASSLAGGGDGANVLTF.

This clonotype has a count of ten or more. The chain links TRBV7-9 to TRBJ2-7; 7 bases agree with TRBD2. CDR1 and CDR2 from the germline V gene are SEHNR and FQNEAQ (reference sequence). Unmatched junction bases numbered 14, after V lost 5 bases and J lost 4 bases. The CDR3 is 16 residues long. CDR3 sequence (DNA): TGTGCCAGCAGCGAACCCCCTACGGGAGGAAAGTACGAGCAGTACTTC. As protein: CASSEPPTGGKYEQYF.

This clonotype occurred many times. The chain combines TRBV7-9 with TRBJ1-3; D remains unclear. V shed 8 bases and J shed 3 bases, with 5 bases lying between them. Germline values: CDR1 SEHNR, CDR2 FQNEAQ (reference sequence). The CDR3 has 11 amino acids. The CDR3 spells CASGYGNTIYF. As DNA, the CDR3 is TGTGCCAGCGGTTATGGAAACACCATATATTTT.

This clonotype has only a few counts. The rearrangement uses TRBV11-3 and TRBJ2-5; 8 bases are shared with TRBD1. V gave up 4 bases and J gave up 5 bases; unmatched junction bases: 9. Per the germline V gene, CDR1 is SGHNT and CDR2 is YENEEA. CDR3 size: 15 residues. The CDR3 loop is CASSSTTGAGETQYF. CDR3 coding DNA: TGTGCCAGCAGCTCGACGACAGGGGCCGGGGAGACCCAGTACTTC.